The 20 T cell receptor beta chains listed next were all sequenced from one sample in a study of prognosis after radiotherapy for stage I lung cancer. Starting from genomic DNA, TCR beta CDR3 was amplified through two-round multiplex PCR. Gene-specific TRBV and TRBJ primers were used in PCR round one. TCRdb reprocessed the multiplex PCR reads with MiXCR, giving one entry per CDR3 protein. Of some 16,000 distinct CDR3 sequences listed, over 25% are singletons. The sequences come from PBMCs, collected before or after stereotactic body radiation therapy (not recorded which). These receptors were taken from a donor over 45 with non-small cell lung cancer.

The chain recombines TRBV20-1 with TRBJ1-5; D is undetermined. This CDR3 spans 13 amino acids. Between the trimmed V and J ends, which lost 8 bases and 3 bases, there was a span of 14 bases. The germline gives CDR1 DFQATT, CDR2 SNEGSKA (reference sequence). The CDR3 region has the DNA TGCAGTTCTGCTCCGGGCTTCAATCAGCCCCAGCATTTT. Translation: CSSAPGFNQPQHF.

This clonotype was seen many times. This chain connects TRBV6-1 to TRBJ1-5, with D possibly matching TRBD1 (5 bases). Germline CDR1 reads MNHNS; CDR2 reads SASEGT. There are 15 residues in the CDR3. V lost 7 bases and J lost 5, with 18 bases in between. CDR3 coding DNA: TGTGCCAGCAACACCGCCGGGACCGAAGATCAGCCCCAGCATTTT. Amino acid sequence: CASNTAGTEDQPQHF.

In this sample, this clonotype turned up many times. V is TRBV5-6 and J is TRBJ1-2; perhaps TRBD1 as D (5 bases). Trimming took 4 bases from V and 0 from J, leaving 7 bases between them. Per the germline V gene, CDR1 is SGHDT and CDR2 is YYEEEE. The CDR3 length is 13 residues. CDR3 sequence (DNA): TGTGCCAGCAGCACGACAGCTAACTATGGCTACACCTTC. Protein: CASSTTANYGYTF.

This clonotype showed up many times. V gene TRBV11-2 combines with J gene TRBJ2-7; 9 bases agree with TRBD2. The CDR3 sequence is 15 residues long. Germline CDR1 reads SGHAT; CDR2 reads FQNNGV. The trim removed 0 bases at V and 0 bases at J, leaving 0 bases unmatched. The CDR3 region is CASSLERGGSYEQYF. DNA of the CDR3: TGTGCCAGCAGCTTAGAGCGGGGGGGCTCCTACGAGCAGTACTTC. The full variable domain, rest sourced from reference TRBV11-2 and TRBJ2-7, is EAGVAQSPRYKIIEKRQSVAFWCNPISGHATLYWYQQILGQGPKLLIQFQNNGVVDDSQLPKDRFSAERLKGVDSTLKIQPAKLEDSAVYLCASSLERGGSYEQYFGPGTRLTVT.

Details on this clonotype: A single base separates this from a much larger clone, so it may be a read error. The chain is built from TRBV5-4 and TRBJ2-7; 11 bases are shared with TRBD2. Germline V gives CDR1 SGHNT, CDR2 YYREEE (reference sequence). This CDR3 region has 15 residues. The chain's CDR3 is CASGEQTSGILRCDF. The CDR3 bases are TGTGCCAGCGGGGAACAGACTAGCGGGATCCTACGTTGTGACTTC. Full variable domain (missing parts from reference TRBV5-4 and TRBJ2-7): ETGVTQSPTHLIKTRGQQVTLRCSSQSGHNTVSWYQQALGQGPQFIFQYYREEENGRGNFPPRFSGLQFPNYSSELNVNALELDDSALYLCASGEQTSGILRCDFGPGTRLTVT.

This clonotype has a count of ten or more. This chain uses TRBV20-1 with TRBJ1-5; TRBD1 agrees at 10 bases. The CDR3 has 14 amino acids. V lost 0 bases, J lost 7 bases, and 3 bases stayed unmatched. Germline V gene sequence: CDR1 DFQATT, CDR2 SNEGSKA (reference sequence). The CDR3, as DNA: TGCAGTGCTAGAGAACGGGACAGGGGCCAGCCCCAGCATTTT. Its translation: CSARERDRGQPQHF.

This clonotype appeared many times. This chain joins TRBV7-8 and TRBJ2-5; 9 bases fit TRBD1. The CDR3 contains 14 residues. After removal of 7 bases from V and 2 bases from J, the junction contained 5 bases not matched to a gene. Germline CDR1 and CDR2: SGHVS and FQNEAQ. CDR3 region: CASNWGQGQETQYF. Written as DNA, the CDR3 is TGTGCCAGCAACTGGGGACAGGGTCAAGAGACCCAGTACTTC.

Concerning this clonotype: This likely reflects a read error, since a far larger clone is one base away. The chain uses TRBV11-2 and TRBJ2-7; D is unresolved. With 0 bases removed from V and 2 bases from J, the gap between germline ends came to 14 bases. The CDR3 contains 16 residues. Germline values: CDR1 SGHAT, CDR2 FQNNGV. This chain's CDR3 is CASSLEQAGGTYEQYF. DNA of the CDR3: TGTGCCAGCAGCTTAGAGCAGGCAGGCGGCACCTACGAGCAGTACTTC.

This clonotype was detected many times. J is TRBJ2-3 and V is TRBV10-3, with TRBD2 matching over 9 bases. V shed 7 bases and J 3 bases; nucleotides not matched to a gene: 11. This CDR3 is built from 16 residues. Germline V gene lookup returns CDR1 ENHRY and CDR2 SYGVKD. CDR3 protein: CAIMPGLARITDTQYF. Here the CDR3 DNA reads TGTGCCATCATGCCCGGACTAGCGAGAATAACAGATACGCAGTATTTT.

This clonotype was seen many times. The rearrangement links TRBV5-1 to TRBJ2-5; D call uncertain. Germline-derived CDR1 and CDR2 are SGHRS and YFSETQ. This CDR3 comprises 14 residues. V lost 2 bases and J 5 bases, leaving 13 bases between the germline ends. As DNA, the CDR3 is TGCGCCAGCAGCTTCTCACCCGATGGGGAGACCCAGTACTTC. It codes for CASSFSPDGETQYF. The whole variable domain, remainder taken from reference TRBV5-1 and TRBJ2-5, is KAGVTQTPRYLIKTRGQQVTLSCSPISGHRSVSWYQQTPGQGLQFLFEYFSETQRNKGNFPGRFSGRQFSNSRSEMNVSTLELGDSALYLCASSFSPDGETQYFGPGTRLLVL.

As for this clonotype: The CDR3 ends on some other residue instead of the conserved phenylalanine or tryptophan, so this is likely a read error. It is unclear where the CDR3 begins or ends on the DNA, so no DNA is shown, and the CDR3 is as TCRdb lists it. The chain is built from TRBV20-1 and TRBJ1-6. The CDR3 spans 13 residues, counting both ends. Germline assignment: CDR1 DFQATT and CDR2 SNEGSKA (reference sequence). CDR3 region: CSAQKGSDSPLYS.

Comment on this clonotype: This may come from a read error, since a much larger clone is one base off. The genes are TRBV18 and TRBJ2-1, with TRBD1 matching 8 bases. Per the germline V gene, CDR1 is KGHSH and CDR2 is LQKENI. The CDR3 is made up of 13 amino acids. The CDR3 loop is CASSRQGNNERFF. DNA for the CDR3: TGTGCCAGCTCTAGACAGGGGAACAATGAGCGGTTCTTC.

Remarks on this clonotype: A read error may account for a junction end that differs from germline. The rearrangement joins TRBV6-5 to TRBJ2-7; possibly TRBD2 for D (7 bases). This CDR3 has 15 amino acids. Germline CDR1 is MNHEY and CDR2 is SVGAGI. As DNA, the CDR3 is TGTGCCAGTAGTTACGGGGGCGGGAGCCCCTACGAGCAGTACTTC. Amino acids: CASSYGGGSPYEQYF.

In the case of this clonotype: A much larger clone lies a single base off, so this may be a read error. The V gene is TRBV12-3 or TRBV12-4, the J gene TRBJ2-3; possible D gene TRBD1, 6 bases. V lost 10 bases and J 5 bases, leaving 22 bases between the germline ends. This CDR3 is built from 15 residues. The CDR3 here is CAISPEGHRIDTQYF. Written as DNA, the CDR3 is TGTGCCATCAGCCCAGAGGGACACAGGATAGATACGCAGTATTTT.

Many counts were recorded for this clonotype. V usage is TRBV5-1 and J usage is TRBJ1-1; TRBD1 aligns across 7 bases. The V gene end was trimmed by 2 bases and the J gene end by 1 base; junction bases not matched to a gene: 2. The CDR3 loop spans 14 amino acids. CDR1 SGHRS and CDR2 YFSETQ come from the germline V gene. The CDR3 loop reads CASSFGQANTEAFF. CDR3 sequence (DNA): TGCGCCAGCAGCTTTGGACAGGCGAACACTGAAGCTTTCTTT.

This clonotype was seen a handful of times. A much bigger clone sits one base away, suggesting this may be a read error. The genes are TRBV20-1 and TRBJ2-1; 13 bases are shared with TRBD2. The CDR3 totals 17 residues. Germline V gene lookup returns CDR1 DFQATT and CDR2 SNEGSKA (reference sequence). V trimming: 2 bases; J trimming: 4 bases; junction bases outside the gene matches: 8. As DNA, the CDR3 is TGCAGTGCTAGAAGTTCAGGACTAGCGGGAGTATACAATGAGCAGTTCTTC. It yields the protein CSARSSGLAGVYNEQFF.

This clonotype was observed many times. The chain employs TRBV20-1 and TRBJ2-7; D possibly corresponds to TRBD1 (5 bases). Per the germline V gene, CDR1 is DFQATT and CDR2 is SNEGSKA (reference sequence). The CDR3 is made up of 12 amino acids. The V end lost 4 bases, the J end lost 0 bases, and 7 bases lay between the germline ends. In DNA form, the CDR3 reads TGCAGTGCTAACAGGCACTCCTACGAGCAGTACTTC. The encoded protein is CSANRHSYEQYF.

This clonotype was recorded at least ten times. The chain combines TRBV19 with TRBJ1-2; 9 bases line up with TRBD1. Germline V gene lookup returns CDR1 LNHDA and CDR2 SQIVND (reference sequence). J was trimmed by 8 bases and V by 4 bases; bases with no gene match: 5. The CDR3 runs to 13 residues. The CDR3 spells CASSTNRGLGYTF. As DNA, the CDR3 is TGTGCCAGTAGTACAAACAGGGGGCTCGGCTACACCTTC.

This clonotype appeared many times. This rearrangement joins TRBV2 to TRBJ2-5, with D uncertain. Per the germline V gene, CDR1 is SNHLY and CDR2 is FYNNEI. This CDR3 is built from 14 residues. The V end was cut by 3 bases, the J end by 5 bases, with 13 bases between. CDR3 region: CASSEIGWLETQYF. CDR3 DNA: TGTGCCAGCAGTGAGATAGGTTGGTTGGAGACCCAGTACTTC.

This clonotype is labeled medium-sized. The V call is TRBV20-1, the J call TRBJ1-6, with D perhaps matching TRBD1 (6 bases). Per the germline V gene, CDR1 is DFQATT and CDR2 is SNEGSKA (reference sequence). Trimming pared 3 bases from V and 4 bases from J, leaving 7 bases between. This CDR3 has 13 residues. CDR3 DNA sequence: TGCAGTGCTAGGGGGACATATAATTCACCCCTCCACTTT. Translated: CSARGTYNSPLHF.